These T cell receptor beta chains were read from a single sample in a study of blood T cell repertoires in COVID-19. TCRdb keeps only in-frame clones here, not all; method: immunoSEQ multiplex PCR. The sample carries 210,000 or so clones, almost 85% recorded once. Sequencing used peripheral blood. These receptors came from a man in his fifties with COVID-19, enrolled during active disease. CDR3s include the opening cysteine and the closing phenylalanine or tryptophan. D genes are given only for firm matches. Expanded clones get a size class; other rows say once, few or many, or leave the size out.

clone_size	j_call	v_call	d_call	cdr3_aa	cdr3_nt
NA	TRBJ1-6	TRBV6-1	NA	CASSEWTYYNSPLHF	TGTGCCAGCAGTGAATGGACATACTATAATTCACCCCTCCACTTT
NA	TRBJ1-5	TRBV4-1	NA	CASSQEGLGRHSNQPQHF	TGCGCCAGCAGCCAAGAGGGGCTGGGGCGGCATAGCAATCAGCCCCAGCATTTT
NA	TRBJ2-2	TRBV18	TRBD1	CASSPPTGPDGELFF	TGTGCCAGCTCACCACCGACAGGGCCGGACGGGGAGCTGTTTTTT
NA	TRBJ2-3	TRBV28	NA	CASTPRVIGAPTDTQYF	TGTGCCAGCACCCCCAGGGTAATTGGGGCCCCCACAGATACGCAGTATTTT
once	TRBJ2-1	TRBV5-8	NA	CASSLGTDHNEQFF	TGTGCCAGCAGCTTGGGGACAGATCACAATGAGCAGTTCTTC
few	TRBJ2-2	TRBV2	NA	CASSKYGNTGELFF	TGTGCCAGCTCGAAATACGGGAACACCGGGGAGCTGTTTTTT
NA	TRBJ2-2	TRBV5-6	NA	CASSSRGAGNTGELFF	TGTGCCAGCAGCTCACGGGGTGCGGGCAACACCGGGGAGCTGTTTTTT
NA	TRBJ2-7	TRBV5-3	TRBD2	CARSYQLAGGHAKAYEQYF	TGTGCCAGAAGCTATCAACTAGCGGGGGGCCACGCCAAGGCCTACGAGCAGTACTTC
NA	TRBJ1-2	TRBV5-3	NA	CARSLESGDDGGYTF	TGTGCCAGAAGCTTGGAAAGCGGGGACGACGGCGGCTACACCTTC
NA	TRBJ1-1	TRBV2	NA	CASSAGRGNTEAFF	TGTGCCAGCAGTGCCGGACGGGGGAACACTGAAGCTTTCTTT
NA	TRBJ2-1	TRBV6-1	NA	CASSDPGTGSSYNEQFF	TGTGCCAGCAGTGATCCCGGGACTGGAAGCTCCTACAATGAGCAGTTCTTC
NA	TRBJ1-6	TRBV18	NA	CASSLGSQRGSPLHF	TGTGCCAGCTCACTTGGGTCGCAGCGAGGTTCACCCCTCCACTTT
NA	TRBJ1-4	TRBV6-1	TRBD1	CASSEPTGGGKLFF	TGTGCCAGCAGTGAACCGACAGGGGGCGGAAAACTGTTTTTT
NA	TRBJ2-7	TRBV7-8	NA	CASSLFTEYEQYF	TGTGCCAGCAGCCTTTTTACAGAGTACGAGCAGTACTTC
NA	TRBJ2-2	TRBV2	NA	CASSSGRTTGELFF	TGTGCCAGCAGCTCTGGGAGGACCACCGGGGAGCTGTTTTTT
NA	TRBJ1-3	TRBV7-9	NA	CASSLDITRNTIYF	TGTGCCAGCAGCCTGGACATTACCCGAAACACCATATATTTT
NA	TRBJ2-2	TRBV9	TRBD2	CASSSQREGRGKPGELFF	TGTGCCAGCAGCTCCCAACGGGAGGGAAGGGGGAAACCCGGGGAGCTGTTTTTT
NA	TRBJ1-2	TRBV19	NA	CASSKGDYGYTF	TGTGCCAGTAGTAAGGGGGACTATGGCTACACCTTC
NA	TRBJ2-2	TRBV7-9	TRBD2	CASSWGGPSNTGELFF	TGTGCCAGCAGCTGGGGGGGACCCTCGAACACCGGGGAGCTGTTTTTT
NA	TRBJ1-1	TRBV14	NA	CASSQDFRGKAFF	TGTGCCAGCAGCCAAGATTTTAGAGGGAAAGCTTTCTTT
once	TRBJ2-1	TRBV5-4	TRBD1	CASSSGQGYNEQFF	TGTGCCAGCAGCTCCGGACAGGGTTACAATGAGCAGTTCTTC
NA	TRBJ1-5	TRBV12-5	NA	CASGLEVNQPQHF	TGTGCTAGTGGTTTAGAGGTTAATCAGCCCCAGCATTTT
once	TRBJ1-3	TRBV6-6	NA	CATQGFTGNTIYF	TGTGCCACACAGGGATTTACTGGAAACACCATATATTTT
NA	TRBJ2-5	TRBV5-4	TRBD2	CASSLLAGGKETQYF	TGTGCCAGCAGCTTACTAGCGGGGGGCAAAGAGACCCAGTACTTC
NA	TRBJ1-1	TRBV7-9	TRBD1	CASSSDRDRVNTEAFF	TGTGCCAGCAGCTCGGACAGGGATAGGGTGAACACTGAAGCTTTCTTT
NA	TRBJ1-1	TRBV7-9	NA	CASSFTTGGRGNTEAFF	TGTGCCAGCAGCTTCACTACCGGAGGGCGAGGGAACACTGAAGCTTTCTTT
NA	TRBJ2-7	TRBV5-1	NA	CASHSSGSYEQYF	TGCGCCAGCCACTCCTCAGGGTCCTACGAGCAGTACTTC
NA	TRBJ2-1	TRBV7-2	TRBD2	CASSLAGGAGRPNYNEQFF	TGTGCCAGCAGCTTAGCGGGAGGGGCGGGGCGCCCCAACTACAATGAGCAGTTCTTC
NA	TRBJ1-6	TRBV7-6	TRBD1	CASSAATGSDSPLHF	TGTGCCAGCAGCGCTGCGACAGGGTCTGATTCACCCCTCCACTTT
many	TRBJ1-2	TRBV4-1	NA	CASSQDLGGTLYGYTF	TGCGCCAGCAGCCAAGATTTGGGTGGGACACTCTATGGCTACACCTTC
NA	TRBJ2-2	TRBV7-3	NA	CASSFTANTGELFF	TGTGCCAGCAGCTTCACAGCGAACACCGGGGAGCTGTTTTTT
NA	TRBJ1-2	TRBV3-1/TRBV3-2	NA	CASTPSGGNYGYTF	TGTGCCAGCACCCCCAGCGGGGGAAACTATGGCTACACCTTC
NA	TRBJ2-2	TRBV11-3	NA	CASSLANRFSGELFF	TGTGCCAGCAGCTTGGCCAACAGGTTTTCCGGGGAGCTGTTTTTT
NA	TRBJ1-5	TRBV4-1	NA	CASSQAGPGGEGNQPQHF	TGCGCCAGCAGCCAGGCCGGACCGGGGGGAGAGGGCAATCAGCCCCAGCATTTT
once	TRBJ2-2	TRBV11-2	NA	CASSVIGELFF	TGTGCCAGCAGCGTAATCGGGGAGCTGTTTTTT
NA	TRBJ1-3	TRBV19	TRBD1	CATQQGAHGNTIYF	TGTGCCACCCAACAGGGGGCGCATGGAAACACCATATATTTT
once	TRBJ2-2	TRBV15	NA	CATSRVRTVTGELFF	TGTGCCACCAGCAGAGTTAGGACAGTTACCGGGGAGCTGTTTTTT
NA	TRBJ1-4	TRBV29-1	NA	CSVQGTNEKLFF	TGCAGCGTTCAGGGGACTAATGAAAAACTGTTTTTT
NA	TRBJ1-3	TRBV4-3	NA	CASSQESQYPGNTIYF	TGCGCCAGCAGCCAAGAAAGTCAGTATCCTGGAAACACCATATATTTT
NA	TRBJ2-5	TRBV12-3/TRBV12-4	NA	CASSPNQQETQYF	TGTGCCAGCTCCCCCAATCAACAAGAGACCCAGTACTTC
NA	TRBJ2-5	TRBV5-1	NA	CASSLVGGQETQYF	TGCGCCAGCAGCTTGGTTGGCGGCCAAGAGACCCAGTACTTC
NA	TRBJ2-7	TRBV5-1	NA	CASRKDQVAYEQYF	TGCGCCAGCAGGAAGGATCAGGTCGCCTACGAGCAGTACTTC
NA	TRBJ2-7	TRBV7-2	TRBD1	CASSTSTGAYEQYF	TGTGCCAGCAGCACTTCGACAGGGGCCTACGAGCAGTACTTC
NA	TRBJ2-7	TRBV24-1	TRBD2	CATSDVSSSGGYEQYF	TGTGCCACCAGTGATGTGTCGTCTAGCGGGGGCTACGAGCAGTACTTC
NA	TRBJ2-3	TRBV14	TRBD1	CASSQDLGQGLDTQYF	TGTGCCAGCAGCCAAGATCTAGGACAGGGACTAGATACGCAGTATTTT
NA	TRBJ2-7	TRBV2	TRBD1	CASQDRGYTNRVEQYF	TGTGCCAGCCAGGACAGGGGTTATACCAACAGGGTCGAGCAGTACTTC
few	TRBJ1-2	TRBV5-1	TRBD1	CASSPTGGRLGYGYTF	TGCGCCAGCAGCCCGACAGGGGGGCGCTTGGGGTATGGCTACACCTTC
NA	TRBJ2-1	TRBV29-1	TRBD1	CSTGTAYNEQFF	TGCAGCACCGGGACAGCCTACAATGAGCAGTTCTTC
NA	TRBJ2-7	TRBV6-6	NA	CATGGGGSYEQYF	TGTGCCACGGGAGGGGGCGGGTCCTACGAGCAGTACTTC
NA	TRBJ2-1	TRBV7-2	TRBD1	CASSPFRAGGGEQFF	TGTGCCAGCAGCCCCTTTAGGGCAGGGGGCGGTGAGCAGTTCTTC